This TCR beta chain was sequenced for a study of T cell changes during pregnancy in multiple sclerosis. The CDR3 consists of 11 residues. This table comes from immunoSEQ multiplex PCR, and its TCRdb copy is limited to in-frame clones, with some not included. In the table there are roughly 20,000 clones, around nine tenths of which are singletons. This receptor was obtained from a female donor with multiple sclerosis, enrolled in a pregnancy study. This chain links TRBV21-1 with TRBJ2-7; the D segment call TRBD2 is taken from the table without a DNA check. TRBV21-1 is annotated as a pseudogene. The source material was CD8+ T cells from peripheral blood mononuclear cells, sampled in the first trimester of pregnancy. Here the CDR3 reads CASSELYEQYF. Here the CDR3 DNA reads TGTGCCAGCAGCGAGTTGTACGAGCAGTACTTC.